The 20 T cell receptor beta chains in this list originate from one sample, sequenced in a study of blood T cell repertoires in COVID-19. Sequencing was performed with immunoSEQ multiplex PCR; in TCRdb, only in-frame clones are kept and a portion is missing. The sample lists about 6,100 clones; under 95% were seen once. The sequenced sample was peripheral blood. These receptor sequences come from a human donor in a cohort sampled during active COVID-19.

The chain joins TRBV11-2 to TRBJ1-1; D gene ambiguous. V dropped 1 base and J dropped 1 base, with 7 bases sitting between them. This CDR3 contains 14 residues. Germline CDR1 reads SGHAT; CDR2 reads FQNNGV. The CDR3 protein is CASSLGGANTEAFF. The DNA for the CDR3 is TGTGCCAGCAGCTTAGGTGGAGCGAACACTGAAGCTTTCTTT.

This chain's CDR3 is CASSHQGGSFNEQFF. As DNA, the CDR3 is TGTGCCAGCAGCCACCAGGGGGGTTCTTTCAATGAGCAGTTCTTC. This rearrangement joins TRBV5-5 to TRBJ2-1; D might be TRBD1 (7 bases). Germline CDR1 SGHKS, CDR2 YYEKEE (reference sequence). This CDR3 comprises 15 residues. V was clipped by 4 bases and J by 6 bases, with 17 bases between them. Looking up the rest from reference TRBV5-5 and TRBJ2-1 gives the full variable domain: DAGVTQSPTHLIKTRGQQVTLRCSPISGHKSVSWYQQVLGQGPQFIFQYYEKEERGRGNFPDRFSARQFPNYSSELNVNALLLGDSALYLCASSHQGGSFNEQFFGPGTRLTVL.

The chain couples TRBV6-5 to TRBJ1-2; TRBD1 matches at 7 bases. Germline assignment: CDR1 MNHEY and CDR2 SVGAGI. V was pared by 2 bases and J by 4 bases, with 7 bases of the junction left unmatched. The CDR3 spans 15 residues. For the CDR3, the DNA is TGTGCCAGCAGTTACCCCGCCGCAGGGGGCTATGGCTACACCTTC. This encodes CASSYPAAGGYGYTF.

V is TRBV19 and J is TRBJ2-5; no definite D call. This CDR3 has 14 residues. Germline loops: CDR1 LNHDA, CDR2 SQIVND (reference sequence). V was pared by 1 base and J by 2 bases, with 8 bases between. The CDR3 bases are TGTGCCAGTAGTATAGGAGGCAGACAAGAGACCCAGTACTTC. Protein product: CASSIGGRQETQYF.

In regard to this clone: The junction departs from the called germline gene at one end, perhaps through a read error. The rearrangement links TRBV7-7 to TRBJ2-1, with D maybe TRBD2 (6 bases). The CDR3 extends over 16 amino acids. CDR1 SSHAT and CDR2 FNYEAQ come from the germline V gene (reference sequence). CDR3 region: CASSPGVGLLGNEQFF. DNA of the CDR3: TGTGCTAGCAGCCCGGGGGTGGGGTTACTGGGGAATGAGCAGTTCTTC.

This chain joins TRBV12-3 or TRBV12-4 and TRBJ2-4, with D maybe TRBD2 (6 bases). Trimming shortened V by 6 bases and J by 7 bases, and 13 bases separated the two germline ends. The CDR3 covers 13 residues. CDR3 sequence reads: CASSIVGGNIQYF. The CDR3 bases are TGTGCCAGCAGCATCGTTGGGGGGAACATTCAGTACTTC.

CDR3 DNA: TGTGCCAGCAGCTTTGGCCAAAACACAGATACGCAGTATTTT. Residues: CASSFGQNTDTQYF. The chain recombines TRBV5-4 with TRBJ2-3; D is unresolved. Trimming stripped 2 bases from V and 2 bases from J, with 9 bases between. Germline CDR1 SGHNT, CDR2 YYREEE (reference sequence). CDR3 length equals 14 residues.

The chain uses TRBV9 and TRBJ1-2; 12 bases agree with TRBD1. The CDR3 is 16 residues long. After removal of 3 bases from V and 2 bases from J, the junction contained 5 bases not matched to a gene. The V gene's germline CDR1 is SGDLS and CDR2 YYNGEE. CDR3 in DNA: TGTGCCAGCAGCGCGGGGGGACAGGGGGCAAACTATGGCTACACCTTC. It encodes CASSAGGQGANYGYTF.

CDR3 in amino acids: CASSLLRLQTGNTIYF. DNA of the CDR3: TGTGCCAGCTCACTCCTTAGGCTACAGACTGGAAACACCATATATTTT. The chain is built from TRBV18 and TRBJ1-3; D not resolved. CDR1 is KGHSH, CDR2 LQKENI, per germline. The V and J ends lost 4 bases and 2 bases respectively, with 15 bases between them. The CDR3 extends over 16 amino acids.

The chain carries TRBV5-6 and TRBJ1-1; D is ambiguous. Trimming removed 10 bases from V and 6 bases from J, with 13 bases in between. The CDR3 has 11 amino acids. Germline V gene sequence: CDR1 SGHDT, CDR2 YYEEEE. The CDR3 loop reads CACPGAAEAFF. As DNA, the CDR3 is TGTGCCTGCCCGGGAGCGGCTGAAGCTTTCTTT.

The rearrangement uses TRBV4-3 and TRBJ2-3; the match to TRBD2 covers 10 bases. V dropped 1 base and J dropped 3; count of bases not matched to a gene: 13. CDR3 size: 19 residues. Germline loops: CDR1 LGHNA, CDR2 YSLEER. This CDR3 is CASSQGPLGSTSGTDTQYF. The CDR3 nucleotides are TGCGCCAGCAGCCAAGGTCCGTTGGGATCGACTAGCGGGACAGATACGCAGTATTTT.

The chain joins TRBV18 to TRBJ1-2; 7 positions match TRBD1. This CDR3 has 15 amino acids. Unmatched junction bases numbered 11, after V lost 6 bases and J lost 4 bases. The germline V gene encodes CDR1 KGHSH and CDR2 LQKENI. This chain's CDR3 is CASSFDRVYIYGYTF. CDR3 coding DNA: TGTGCCAGCTCCTTCGACAGGGTTTATATCTATGGCTACACCTTC.

J is TRBJ2-1 and V is TRBV11-3; a weak D match, TRBD2 (5 bases). The CDR3 length is 14 residues. V was trimmed by 3 bases and J by 5 bases, leaving 11 bases between them. From germline, CDR1 is SGHNT and CDR2 YENEEA. The CDR3 DNA sequence: TGTGCCAGCAGCTTTAGTAGCGCTGACAATGAGCAGTTCTTC. Translating it yields CASSFSSADNEQFF. Using reference TRBV11-3 and TRBJ2-1 for the parts outside the CDR3, the full variable domain is EAGVVQSPRYKIIEKKQPVAFWCNPISGHNTLYWYLQNLGQGPELLIRYENEEAVDDSQLPKDRFSAERLKGVDSTLKIQPAELGDSAVYLCASSFSSADNEQFFGPGTRLTVL.

The genes are TRBV6-5 and TRBJ2-5; the match to TRBD1 covers 7 bases. The trim removed 4 bases at V and 1 base at J, leaving 3 bases unmatched. The CDR3 is 14 amino acids. Per the germline V gene, CDR1 is MNHEY and CDR2 is SVGAGI. The CDR3 sequence: CASSFQGVQETQYF. The CDR3 bases are TGTGCCAGCAGTTTTCAGGGGGTCCAAGAGACCCAGTACTTC.

The DNA of the CDR3 is TGTGCCAGCAGCCAAGATACATTAAATTCACCCCTCCACTTT. It encodes CASSQDTLNSPLHF. The gene calls are TRBV14 and TRBJ1-6; no reliable D call. Germline CDR1 is SGHDN and CDR2 is FVKESK. The CDR3 sequence is 14 residues long. V dropped 0 bases and J dropped 7 bases, with 7 bases sitting between them.

The CDR3 sequence: CATSDPARGYNEQFF. The CDR3 DNA follows: TGTGCCACCAGTGACCCGGCCAGGGGCTACAATGAGCAGTTCTTC. This chain joins TRBV24-1 and TRBJ2-1; maybe TRBD1 (6 bases). This CDR3 comprises 15 residues. Trimming removed 4 bases from V and 3 bases from J, with 12 bases in between. Germline loops: CDR1 KGHDR, CDR2 SFDVKD.

V usage is TRBV7-2 and J usage is TRBJ2-5, with a tentative D call TRBD2 (5 bases). V was pared by 2 bases and J by 4 bases, with 14 bases between. The CDR3 has 15 residues. Germline lookup yields CDR1 SGHTA and CDR2 FQGNSA. Written as DNA, the CDR3 is TGTGCCAGCAGCTTAAATGGTCAGGCGGGAGAGACCCAGTACTTC. Protein: CASSLNGQAGETQYF.

The chain has TRBV6-5 and TRBJ2-3, with 8 bases fitting TRBD1. The CDR3 is 15 residues long. In germline, CDR1 is MNHEY, CDR2 SVGAGI. V trimming: 5 bases; J trimming: 2 bases; junction bases outside the gene matches: 6. DNA for the CDR3: TGTGCCAGCAGTACCTCGGGACAGGACACAGATACGCAGTATTTT. It codes for CASSTSGQDTDTQYF.

The chain uses TRBV27 and TRBJ2-7, with D unresolved. The length of the CDR3 is 13 residues. Germline assignment: CDR1 MNHEY and CDR2 SMNVEV (reference sequence). V lost 5 bases, J lost 0 bases, and 8 bases lay in between. CDR3 DNA: TGTGCCAGCAGTAAAAGCGACTCCTACGAGCAGTACTTC. This translates into CASSKSDSYEQYF.

This clone was seen once. J is TRBJ2-7 and V is TRBV11-1; TRBD1 aligns across 9 bases. Trimming cost V 5 bases and J 6 bases; bases outside gene matches: 8. CDR3 length: 14 amino acids. Looked up from germline, CDR1 is SGHAT and CDR2 is FQDESV (reference sequence). The CDR3 DNA is TGTGCCAGCAGCCTTAGGACAGGGGTCGGCGAGCAGTACTTC. Translation gives CASSLRTGVGEQYF.